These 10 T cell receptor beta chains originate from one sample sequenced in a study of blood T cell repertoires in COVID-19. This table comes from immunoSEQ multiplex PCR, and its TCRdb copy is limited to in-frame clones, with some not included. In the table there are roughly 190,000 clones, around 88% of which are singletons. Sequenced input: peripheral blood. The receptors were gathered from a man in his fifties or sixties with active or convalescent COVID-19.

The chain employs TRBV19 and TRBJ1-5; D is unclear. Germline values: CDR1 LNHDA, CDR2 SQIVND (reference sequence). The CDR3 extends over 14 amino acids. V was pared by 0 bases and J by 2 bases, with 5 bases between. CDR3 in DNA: TGTGCCAGTAGTATAGATACTGGCAATCAGCCCCAGCATTTT. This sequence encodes CASSIDTGNQPQHF.

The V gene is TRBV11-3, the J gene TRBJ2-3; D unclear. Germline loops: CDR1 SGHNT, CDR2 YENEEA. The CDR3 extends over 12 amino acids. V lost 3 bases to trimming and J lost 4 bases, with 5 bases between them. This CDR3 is CASSFSADTQYF. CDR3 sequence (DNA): TGTGCCAGCAGCTTTTCAGCAGATACGCAGTATTTT. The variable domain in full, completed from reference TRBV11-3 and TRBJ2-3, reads EAGVVQSPRYKIIEKKQPVAFWCNPISGHNTLYWYLQNLGQGPELLIRYENEEAVDDSQLPKDRFSAERLKGVDSTLKIQPAELGDSAVYLCASSFSADTQYFGPGTRLTVL.

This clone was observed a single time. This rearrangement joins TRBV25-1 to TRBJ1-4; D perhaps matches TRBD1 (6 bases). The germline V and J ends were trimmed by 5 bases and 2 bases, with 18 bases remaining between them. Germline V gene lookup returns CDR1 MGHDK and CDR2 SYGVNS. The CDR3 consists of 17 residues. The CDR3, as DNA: TGTGCCAGCAGTCTACAGGGTTTGAGGGGGACTAATGAAAAACTGTTTTTT. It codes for CASSLQGLRGTNEKLFF.

DNA for the CDR3: TGTGCCAGCAGTGAGGTCAGGGGTTACGAGCAGTACTTC. It specifies CASSEVRGYEQYF. V and J are TRBV2 and TRBJ2-7; possible D gene TRBD1, 6 bases. Looked up from germline, CDR1 is SNHLY and CDR2 is FYNNEI. The CDR3 has 13 residues. The V and J ends lost 3 bases and 4 bases respectively, with 10 bases between them.

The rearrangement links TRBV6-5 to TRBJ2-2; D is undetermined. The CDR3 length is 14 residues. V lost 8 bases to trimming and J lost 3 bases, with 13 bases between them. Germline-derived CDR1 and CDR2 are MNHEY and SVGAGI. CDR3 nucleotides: TGTGCCAGCCGGCCCTACCAGGACACCGGGGAGCTGTTTTTT. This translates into CASRPYQDTGELFF.

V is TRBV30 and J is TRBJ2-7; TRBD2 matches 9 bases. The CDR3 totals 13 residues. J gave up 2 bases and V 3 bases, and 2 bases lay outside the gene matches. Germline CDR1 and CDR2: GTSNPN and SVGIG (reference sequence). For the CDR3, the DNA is TGTGCCTGGAGAGGCGGGAGGGCCTACGAGCAGTACTTC. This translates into CAWRGGRAYEQYF.

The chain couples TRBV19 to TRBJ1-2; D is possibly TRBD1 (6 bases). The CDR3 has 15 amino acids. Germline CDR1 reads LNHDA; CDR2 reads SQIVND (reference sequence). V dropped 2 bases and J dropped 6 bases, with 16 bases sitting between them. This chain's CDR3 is CASSIPDSLFHGYTF. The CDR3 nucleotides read TGTGCCAGTAGTATACCGGACAGTTTATTCCATGGCTACACCTTC. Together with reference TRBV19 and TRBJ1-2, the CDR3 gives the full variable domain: DGGITQSPKYLFRKEGQNVTLSCEQNLNHDAMYWYRQDPGQGLRLIYYSQIVNDFQKGDIAEGYSVSREKKESFPLTVTSAQKNPTAFYLCASSIPDSLFHGYTFGSGTRLTVV.

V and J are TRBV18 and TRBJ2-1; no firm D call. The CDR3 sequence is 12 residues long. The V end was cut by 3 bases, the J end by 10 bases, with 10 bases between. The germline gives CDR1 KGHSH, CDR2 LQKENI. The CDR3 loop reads CASSPPFGEQFF. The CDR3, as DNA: TGTGCCAGCTCACCGCCTTTCGGGGAGCAGTTCTTC.

The CDR3 sequence: CASSLAGAGYGYTF. The CDR3 DNA sequence: TGCGCCAGCAGCTTGGCGGGAGCAGGGTATGGCTACACCTTC. The chain carries TRBV5-1 and TRBJ1-2; D is possibly TRBD1 (5 bases). This CDR3 is 14 amino acids long. Germline CDR1 is SGHRS and CDR2 is YFSETQ. Trimming shortened V by 0 bases and J by 5 bases, and 11 bases separated the two germline ends.

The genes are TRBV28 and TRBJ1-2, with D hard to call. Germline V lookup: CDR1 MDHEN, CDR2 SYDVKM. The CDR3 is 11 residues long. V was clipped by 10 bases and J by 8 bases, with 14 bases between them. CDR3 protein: CATRPERGYTF. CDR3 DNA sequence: TGTGCCACCAGACCAGAGCGAGGCTACACCTTC.